This TCR beta chain stems from a study of shared clonotypes between healthy human individuals. The wider study: Used for every donor were three CD4 naive, three CD4 memory, two CD8 naive and one CD8 memory plate. Study results and limitations: With few donors, the genetic and exposure-history diversity represented was limited.

Assay used: immunoSEQ multiplex PCR; TCRdb lists only in-frame clones, some missing. The repertoire holds roughly 110,000 clones, with about 62% as singletons. Donors were healthy HIV-negative adults without recently reported acute infections or vaccinations. As regards this clone: Its antigen is unknown.

This CDR3 region has 15 residues. Germline loops: CDR1 MRHNA, CDR2 SNTAGT. Trimming left V 7 bases short and J 5 bases short, with 18 bases between. The sequencing input was memory CD8+ T cells sorted from blood. Indicated subset: CD45RO+ cells pooled with CCR7-negative TemRA cells. The J gene is TRBJ2-1, the V gene TRBV6-4, with D hard to call. The receptor was derived from a woman in her 30s in good health. The DNA of the CDR3 is TGTGCCAGCATCGTTATGGGATACCTACACAATGAGCAGTTCTTC. This translates into CASIVMGYLHNEQFF.